What follows describes a single TCR beta chain. Its antigen is unknown. This table comes from immunoSEQ multiplex PCR, and its TCRdb copy is limited to in-frame clones, with some not included. The repertoire holds under 2,000,000 clones, about 95% seen once, with 0.95% to 1.5% in the top ten. Naive CD8 cells comprised CD45RO-negative, CCR7-positively selected cells, excluding terminally differentiated effector memory CD45RA+ cells. Nashville, Tennessee was home to all donors, each a Caucasian adult. The data were taken from a study of shared clonotypes between healthy human individuals. Background on the study: Donors were two women and three men aged 18 to 49.

General study findings and limits: Even with large depth, rarefaction showed that sorted-subset sequencing was incomplete.

Per germline, CDR1 SGHVS and CDR2 FNYEAQ. This CDR3 has 11 residues. V was shortened by 5 bases and J by 4 bases, with 3 bases between the two germline ends. This clonotype was obtained from a man aged 18 to 30 in good health. The sequencing input was naive CD8+ T cells sorted from blood. This chain connects TRBV7-6 to TRBJ1-5; D is ambiguous. For the CDR3, the DNA is TGTGCCAGCAGCACAAATCAGCCCCAGCATTTT. This encodes CASSTNQPQHF.